This record looks at one T cell receptor beta chain sequence and its context. These data originate in a study of blood T cell repertoires in COVID-19. This study enrolled people aged 18 to 89 from about two dozen US geographic areas. Among Cohort 3 donors, those recovered had two negative PCRs, clearance, or symptom resolution. Using immunoSEQ multiplex PCR, the repertoire was profiled, and TCRdb retains in-frame clones only, with some absent. Among under 300,000 clones listed, roughly 86% were seen once. Source material: PBMCs or T cells enriched from blood (not recorded which). The receptor's source is a woman aged 55 to 70 who had recovered from COVID-19.

Here the CDR3 DNA reads TGTGCCAGCATCCTGGACAGGGGAGAAGGCTACACCTTC. It specifies CASILDRGEGYTF. The J gene is TRBJ1-2, the V gene TRBV2; TRBD1 matches 9 bases. Unmatched junction bases numbered 8, after V lost 7 bases and J lost 8 bases. CDR3 length: 13 amino acids. Germline V gene sequence: CDR1 SNHLY, CDR2 FYNNEI.